The entry that follows covers one T cell receptor beta chain sequence. The antigen remains unidentified. The sample holds other DNA sequences that translate to the same CDR3. These data are taken from a study of shared clonotypes between healthy human individuals. General study points: Among the subsets, naive ones generally showed larger estimated richness than memory ones. Blood was the sole source, and tissue repertoires probably differ.

Germline CDR1 is GTSNPN and CDR2 is SVGIG (reference sequence). V lost 0 bases, J lost 3 bases, and 6 bases lay in between. There are 12 residues in the CDR3. Deep-level settings were used for running the assay. Assay: immunoSEQ multiplex PCR; the TCRdb copy retains only in-frame clones and omits some. In the table there are roughly 770,000 clones, about 96% of which are singletons. Naive CD8 cells lacked CD45RO, underwent positive selection for CCR7 and left out terminally differentiated effector memory CD45RA+ cells. Donors, without exception, were Caucasian adults residing in Nashville, Tennessee. This clonotype was obtained from a man between 25 and 39 years old in good health. This chain connects TRBV30 to TRBJ2-7; D not certain. Sequenced input: naive CD8+ T cells sorted from blood. In DNA, the CDR3 is TGTGCCTGGAGTGTACTCAGCTACGAGCAGTACTTC. Translating gives CAWSVLSYEQYF.